A single sample gave rise to the 17 T cell receptor beta chains below, sequenced in a study of beta chain features in type 1 diabetes. The authors reverse transcribed all of the isolated RNA, so sequencing captured expressed TCRB transcripts. Some clones are missing from TCRdb's copy, which holds only in-frame ones; the method was immunoSEQ multiplex PCR. The table has about 900,000 clones, 15% to 20% seen once. The sample comprised naive CD4+ T cells from blood. These receptors all stem from a woman between 18 and 29 years old in good health.

This clone has just a few counts. CDR3 protein: CASSQVWDRVIKNIQYF. CDR3 sequence (DNA): TGCGCCAGCAGCCAAGTATGGGACAGGGTGATCAAAAACATTCAGTACTTC. The chain employs TRBV4-1 and TRBJ2-4, with 9 bases identical to TRBD1. Trimming cost V 1 base and J 3 bases; bases outside gene matches: 7. The CDR3 spans 17 residues. Germline V gene sequence: CDR1 MGHRA, CDR2 YSYEKL.

This clone has more than one count but fewer than ten. The chain links TRBV7-9 to TRBJ1-2; possibly TRBD1 for D (5 bases). Trimming removed 3 bases from V and 0 bases from J, with 8 bases in between. The CDR3 is made up of 14 amino acids. Germline V lookup: CDR1 SEHNR, CDR2 FQNEAQ (reference sequence). In DNA, the CDR3 is TGTGCCAGCAGCTTGACAGCATCTAACTATGGCTACACCTTC. It specifies CASSLTASNYGYTF.

The chain has TRBV29-1 and TRBJ1-1, with TRBD1 matching over 8 bases. The J segment lost 3 bases and the V segment lost 7 bases, leaving 7 bases of the junction unmatched. Germline V lookup: CDR1 SQVTM, CDR2 ANQGSEA. The CDR3 totals 13 residues. The DNA of the CDR3 is TGCAGCGCGAAGACAGGGGTTTACACTGAAGCTTTCTTT. As protein: CSAKTGVYTEAFF.

This clone was seen only a few times. The chain uses TRBV4-3 and TRBJ2-7; 7 bases map to TRBD1. This CDR3 comprises 15 residues. V lost 2 bases and J lost 7; bases outside the gene matches: 11. Germline values: CDR1 LGHNA, CDR2 YSLEER. The CDR3 DNA is TGCGCCAGCAGCCAATTTTCAGGGGGTTTGGGGGAGCAGTACTTC. Its protein is CASSQFSGGLGEQYF.

The rearrangement links TRBV7-2 to TRBJ2-1; TRBD2 aligns across 8 bases. V lost 3 bases to trimming and J lost 8 bases; unmatched junction nucleotides: 6. CDR3 length: 14 residues. CDR1 is SGHTA and CDR2 is FQGNSA in the germline V gene. Here the CDR3 reads CASSFVGGRYEQFF. CDR3 nucleotides: TGTGCCAGCAGCTTTGTGGGCGGGAGGTATGAGCAGTTCTTC.

This clone was found a few times. The rearrangement joins TRBV7-9 to TRBJ2-7; D may correspond to TRBD1 or TRBD2 (5 bases each). Between the trimmed V and J ends, which lost 5 bases and 6 bases, there was a span of 17 bases. Looked up from germline, CDR1 is SEHNR and CDR2 is FQNEAQ (reference sequence). CDR3 size: 14 residues. The CDR3 loop is CASSPEDNVREQYF. CDR3 DNA: TGTGCCAGCAGCCCGGAGGACAATGTGCGCGAGCAGTACTTC.

The genes are TRBV28 and TRBJ2-7; D may match TRBD1 or TRBD2 (5 bases each). V was shortened by 6 bases and J by 5 bases, with 17 bases between the two germline ends. This CDR3 has 14 residues. The germline CDR1 and CDR2 sequences are MDHEN and SYDVKM. The DNA of the CDR3 is TGTGCCAGCAGCTTAACGACCGGGGCACACGAGCAGTACTTC. Amino acid sequence: CASSLTTGAHEQYF. Variable domain in full (rest from reference TRBV28 and TRBJ2-7): DVKVTQSSRYLVKRTGEKVFLECVQDMDHENMFWYRQDPGLGLRLIYFSYDVKMKEKGDIPEGYSVSREKKERFSLILESASTNQTSMYLCASSLTTGAHEQYFGPGTRLTVT.

This clone has only a few counts. This rearrangement joins TRBV7-9 to TRBJ2-3; 7 nucleotides agree with TRBD2. Losses at the gene ends were 5 bases for V and 3 bases for J; bases not matched to a gene: 11. CDR3 length: 16 amino acids. Germline-derived CDR1 and CDR2 are SEHNR and FQNEAQ (reference sequence). CDR3 protein: CASSLWSLRETDTQYF. The CDR3 DNA reads as TGTGCCAGCAGCCTCTGGAGTTTGCGGGAGACAGATACGCAGTATTTT.

In its sample, this clone was seen many times. This chain joins TRBV19 and TRBJ2-1; TRBD1 matches 9 bases. The CDR3 is made up of 13 amino acids. CDR1 and CDR2 from the germline V gene are LNHDA and SQIVND (reference sequence). V was clipped by 9 bases and J by 5 bases; unmatched bases: 5. The CDR3 region has the DNA TGTGCCAGCACAGGGGGCCTAAACAATGAGCAGTTCTTC. Translated: CASTGGLNNEQFF.

The chain links TRBV29-1 to TRBJ2-5; D is possibly TRBD1 or TRBD2 (6 bases each). The CDR3 extends over 12 amino acids. CDR1 and CDR2 (germline): SQVTM, ANQGSEA. V lost 4 bases and J 4 bases, leaving 10 bases between the germline ends. CDR3 in amino acids: CSVGKGGETQYF. In nucleotides, the CDR3 is TGCAGCGTTGGGAAGGGGGGAGAGACCCAGTACTTC.

This clone has just a few counts. The J gene is TRBJ2-2, the V gene TRBV7-9, with D tentatively TRBD2 (5 bases). The CDR3 extends over 14 amino acids. Trimming pared 5 bases from V and 4 bases from J, leaving 11 bases between. Germline V lookup: CDR1 SEHNR, CDR2 FQNEAQ (reference sequence). CDR3: CASSQSSVTGELFF. CDR3 DNA sequence: TGTGCCAGCAGCCAAAGTAGCGTCACCGGGGAGCTGTTTTTT.

This clone turned up a few times. The V call is TRBV5-1, the J call TRBJ2-1, with 15 bases matching TRBD2. Germline CDR1 reads SGHRS; CDR2 reads YFSETQ. The J segment lost 8 bases and the V segment lost 8 bases, leaving 8 bases of the junction unmatched. This CDR3 contains 15 residues. For the CDR3, the DNA is TGCGCCAGTCCCGGCCGGACTAGCGGGAGGGATGAGCAGTTCTTC. Its translation: CASPGRTSGRDEQFF.

This clone turned up a few times. The chain recombines TRBV6-1 with TRBJ2-6, with a tentative D call TRBD2 (7 bases). Germline V gives CDR1 MNHNS, CDR2 SASEGT. CDR3 length: 15 residues. DNA for the CDR3: TGTGTATCAGGAGACGGGGGGCCTGGGGCCAACGTCCTGACTTTC. Its protein product is CVSGDGGPGANVLTF.

This clone turned up a few times. V usage is TRBV28 and J usage is TRBJ2-1; TRBD2 agrees at 8 bases. Unmatched junction bases numbered 2, after V lost 7 bases and J lost 9 bases. The CDR3 loop spans 11 amino acids. CDR1 and CDR2 (germline): MDHEN, SYDVKM. The CDR3 DNA reads as TGTGCCAGCATTCTAGCGGGTGAGCAGTTCTTC. Protein product: CASILAGEQFF.

This clone was seen a few times. V is TRBV19 and J is TRBJ2-1, with unresolved D. The CDR3 spans 14 residues. With 3 bases removed from V and 5 bases from J, the gap between germline ends came to 11 bases. Germline V lookup: CDR1 LNHDA, CDR2 SQIVND (reference sequence). The CDR3 bases are TGTGCCAGTAGTATGACAAATTCCGACAATGAGCAGTTCTTC. Amino acids: CASSMTNSDNEQFF.

This chain joins TRBV7-8 and TRBJ1-4, with D maybe TRBD1 (6 bases). CDR3 length: 14 amino acids. The germline V and J ends were trimmed by 4 bases and 4 bases, with 10 bases remaining between them. CDR1 and CDR2 (germline): SGHVS, FQNEAQ. CDR3 protein: CASSSRTVNEKLFF. The CDR3, as DNA: TGTGCCAGCAGCTCTCGGACAGTTAATGAAAAACTGTTTTTT.

CDR3 sequence (DNA): TGTGCCAGCAGCTTCCGGCCGGGATACACTAGCACAGATACGCAGTATTTT. Translation: CASSFRPGYTSTDTQYF. The rearrangement joins TRBV5-6 to TRBJ2-3; perhaps TRBD2 as D (5 bases). Germline V gene data show CDR1 as SGHDT and CDR2 as YYEEEE. Trimming took off 2 bases at V and 0 bases at J, with 16 bases between the two ends. The CDR3 sequence is 17 residues long.